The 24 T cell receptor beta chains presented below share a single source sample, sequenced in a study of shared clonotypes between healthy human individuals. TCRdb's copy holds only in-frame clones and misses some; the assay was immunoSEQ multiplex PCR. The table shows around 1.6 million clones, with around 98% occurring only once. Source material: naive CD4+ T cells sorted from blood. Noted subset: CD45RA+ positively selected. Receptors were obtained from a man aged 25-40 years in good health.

The CDR3 coding sequence is TGTGCCTGGAGGGGAAGGGGACAGTTCTACGAGCAGTACTTC. Translation gives CAWRGRGQFYEQYF. The chain combines TRBV30 with TRBJ2-7, with 7 bases lining up with TRBD1. Looked up from germline, CDR1 is GTSNPN and CDR2 is SVGIG (reference sequence). Trimming at V came to 3 bases and at J to 3 bases, leaving 8 bases not matched to a gene. The CDR3 extends over 14 amino acids. The full variable domain, in which reference TRBV30 and TRBJ2-7 provide the parts outside the CDR3, is SQTIHQWPATLVQPVGSPLSLECTVEGTSNPNLYWYRQAAGRGLQLLFYSVGIGQISSEVPQNLSASRPQDRQFILSSKKLLLSDSGFYLCAWRGRGQFYEQYFGPGTRLTVT.

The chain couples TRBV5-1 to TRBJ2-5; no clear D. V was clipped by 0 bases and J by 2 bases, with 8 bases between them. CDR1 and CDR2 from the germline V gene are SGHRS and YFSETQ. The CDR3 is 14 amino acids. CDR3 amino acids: CASSLAEPQETQYF. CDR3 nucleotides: TGCGCCAGCAGCTTGGCGGAGCCACAAGAGACCCAGTACTTC.

CDR3 protein: CASSPRGFTEAFF. The CDR3 coding sequence is TGTGCCAGCTCACCAAGGGGATTCACTGAAGCTTTCTTT. The V call is TRBV18, the J call TRBJ1-1, with a tentative D call TRBD1 (5 bases). This CDR3 has 13 amino acids. Per germline, CDR1 KGHSH and CDR2 LQKENI. V lost 2 bases, J lost 4 bases, and 8 bases lay in between.

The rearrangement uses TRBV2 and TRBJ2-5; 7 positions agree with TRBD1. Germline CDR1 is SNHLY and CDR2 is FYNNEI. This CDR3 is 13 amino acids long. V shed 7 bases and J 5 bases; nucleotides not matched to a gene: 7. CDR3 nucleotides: TGTGCCAGCAACAGGGGTGTGTTGGAGACCCAGTACTTC. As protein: CASNRGVLETQYF.

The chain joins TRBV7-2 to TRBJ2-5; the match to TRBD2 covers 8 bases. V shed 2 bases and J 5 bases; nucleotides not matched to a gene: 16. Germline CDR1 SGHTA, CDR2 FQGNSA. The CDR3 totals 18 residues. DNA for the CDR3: TGTGCCAGCAGCTTATTGGGGCTAGCGGGCTTAACGGGGGAGACCCAGTACTTC. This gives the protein CASSLLGLAGLTGETQYF.

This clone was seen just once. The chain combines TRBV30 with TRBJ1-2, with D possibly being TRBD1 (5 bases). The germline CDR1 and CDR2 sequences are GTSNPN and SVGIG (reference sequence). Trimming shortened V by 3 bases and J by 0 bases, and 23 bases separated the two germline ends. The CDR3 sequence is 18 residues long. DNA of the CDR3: TGTGCCTGGAGGGCTTATCTGGGGGACGGCAGCGCTAACTATGGCTACACCTTC. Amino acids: CAWRAYLGDGSANYGYTF.

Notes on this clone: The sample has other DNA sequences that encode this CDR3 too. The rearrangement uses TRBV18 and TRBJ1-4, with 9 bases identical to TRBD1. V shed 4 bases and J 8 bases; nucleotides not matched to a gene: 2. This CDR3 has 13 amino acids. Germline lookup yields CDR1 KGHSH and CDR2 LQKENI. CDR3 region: CASSLGTGEKLFF. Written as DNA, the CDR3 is TGTGCCAGCTCACTTGGGACAGGGGAAAAACTGTTTTTT.

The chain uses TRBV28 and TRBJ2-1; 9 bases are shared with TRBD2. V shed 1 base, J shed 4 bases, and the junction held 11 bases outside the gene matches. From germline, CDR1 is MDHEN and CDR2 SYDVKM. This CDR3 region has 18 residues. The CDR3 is CASSLSGSGGWGYNEQFF. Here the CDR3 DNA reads TGTGCCAGCAGTTTATCCGGTAGCGGGGGTTGGGGGTACAATGAGCAGTTCTTC. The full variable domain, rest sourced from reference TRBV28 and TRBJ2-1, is DVKVTQSSRYLVKRTGEKVFLECVQDMDHENMFWYRQDPGLGLRLIYFSYDVKMKEKGDIPEGYSVSREKKERFSLILESASTNQTSMYLCASSLSGSGGWGYNEQFFGPGTRLTVL.

The DNA of the CDR3 is TGTGCCAGCAGTCTGAGGCTAGCGGGAGTTGGAACGATAGGTCATGAGCAGTTCTTC. Protein sequence: CASSLRLAGVGTIGHEQFF. V gene TRBV27 combines with J gene TRBJ2-1, with 10 bases fitting TRBD2. Germline assignment: CDR1 MNHEY and CDR2 SMNVEV (reference sequence). The length of the CDR3 is 19 residues. V shed 5 bases and J 8 bases; nucleotides not matched to a gene: 21.

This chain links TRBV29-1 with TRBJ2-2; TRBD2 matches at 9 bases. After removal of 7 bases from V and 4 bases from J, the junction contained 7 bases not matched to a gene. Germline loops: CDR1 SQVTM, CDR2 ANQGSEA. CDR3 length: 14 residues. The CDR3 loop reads CSARLAVSTGELFF. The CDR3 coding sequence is TGCAGCGCCCGACTAGCGGTTTCCACCGGGGAGCTGTTTTTT.

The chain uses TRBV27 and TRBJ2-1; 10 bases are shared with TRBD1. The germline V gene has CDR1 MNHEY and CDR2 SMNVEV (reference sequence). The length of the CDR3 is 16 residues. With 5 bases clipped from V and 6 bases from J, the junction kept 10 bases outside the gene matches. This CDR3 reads CASSIEGQGIFNEQFF. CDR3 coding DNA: TGTGCCAGCAGTATCGAGGGACAGGGGATTTTCAATGAGCAGTTCTTC.

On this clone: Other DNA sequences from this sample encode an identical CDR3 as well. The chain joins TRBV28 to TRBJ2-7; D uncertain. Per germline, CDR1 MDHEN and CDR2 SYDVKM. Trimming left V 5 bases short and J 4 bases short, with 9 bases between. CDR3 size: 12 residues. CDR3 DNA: TGTGCCAGCAGTCTACCCCCGTACGAGCAGTACTTC. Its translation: CASSLPPYEQYF.

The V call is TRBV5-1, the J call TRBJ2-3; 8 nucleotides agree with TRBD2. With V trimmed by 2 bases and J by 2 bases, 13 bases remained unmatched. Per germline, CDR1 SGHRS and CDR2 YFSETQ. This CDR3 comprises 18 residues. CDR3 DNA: TGCGCCAGCAGCTTCCCGCGGGGGGCCAGCACTTACACAGATACGCAGTATTTT. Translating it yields CASSFPRGASTYTDTQYF. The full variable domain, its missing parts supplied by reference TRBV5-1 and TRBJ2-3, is KAGVTQTPRYLIKTRGQQVTLSCSPISGHRSVSWYQQTPGQGLQFLFEYFSETQRNKGNFPGRFSGRQFSNSRSEMNVSTLELGDSALYLCASSFPRGASTYTDTQYFGPGTRLTVL.

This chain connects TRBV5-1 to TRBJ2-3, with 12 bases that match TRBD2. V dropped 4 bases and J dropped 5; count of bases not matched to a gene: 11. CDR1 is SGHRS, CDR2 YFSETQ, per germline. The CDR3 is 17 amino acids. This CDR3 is CASSAASSGRAEDTQYF. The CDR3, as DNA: TGCGCCAGCAGCGCTGCCTCTAGCGGGAGGGCCGAAGATACGCAGTATTTT. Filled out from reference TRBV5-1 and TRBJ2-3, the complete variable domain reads KAGVTQTPRYLIKTRGQQVTLSCSPISGHRSVSWYQQTPGQGLQFLFEYFSETQRNKGNFPGRFSGRQFSNSRSEMNVSTLELGDSALYLCASSAASSGRAEDTQYFGPGTRLTVL.

DNA for the CDR3: TGTGCCAGCAGCTTCGGCGGAGATTGGTACCATGAGCAGTTCTTC. This sequence encodes CASSFGGDWYHEQFF. The chain recombines TRBV7-2 with TRBJ2-1; D call uncertain. The CDR3 is 15 amino acids. CDR1 and CDR2 (germline): SGHTA, FQGNSA. V was clipped by 3 bases and J by 8 bases, with 17 bases between them.

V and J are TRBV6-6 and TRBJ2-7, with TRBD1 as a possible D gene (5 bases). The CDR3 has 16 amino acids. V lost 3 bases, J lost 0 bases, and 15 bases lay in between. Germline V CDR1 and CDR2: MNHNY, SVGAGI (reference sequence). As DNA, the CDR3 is TGTGCCAGCAGTTATTCCCGGACAAAGAGCTCCTACGAGCAGTACTTC. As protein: CASSYSRTKSSYEQYF.

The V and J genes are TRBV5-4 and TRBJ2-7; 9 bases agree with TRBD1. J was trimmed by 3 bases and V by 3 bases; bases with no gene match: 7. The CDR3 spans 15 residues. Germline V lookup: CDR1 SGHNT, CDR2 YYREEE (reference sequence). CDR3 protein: CASSSNRGLVYEQYF. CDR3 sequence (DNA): TGTGCCAGCAGCTCCAACAGGGGGCTGGTCTACGAGCAGTACTTC.

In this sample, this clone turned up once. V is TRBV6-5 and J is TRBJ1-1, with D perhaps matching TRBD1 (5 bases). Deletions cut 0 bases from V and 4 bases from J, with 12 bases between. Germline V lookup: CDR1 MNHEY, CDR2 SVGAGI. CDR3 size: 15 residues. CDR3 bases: TGTGCCAGCAGTTACTCCTCTGTGGGGCCCACTGAAGCTTTCTTT. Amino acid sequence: CASSYSSVGPTEAFF.

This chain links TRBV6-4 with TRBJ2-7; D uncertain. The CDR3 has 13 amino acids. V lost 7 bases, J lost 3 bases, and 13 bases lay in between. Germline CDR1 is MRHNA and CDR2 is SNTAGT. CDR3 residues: CASTEQLVYEQYF. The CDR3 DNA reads TGTGCCAGCACGGAACAGTTAGTCTACGAGCAGTACTTC.

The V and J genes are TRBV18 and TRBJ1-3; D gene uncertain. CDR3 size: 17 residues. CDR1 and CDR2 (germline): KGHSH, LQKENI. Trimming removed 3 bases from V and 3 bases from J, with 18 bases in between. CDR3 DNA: TGTGCCAGCTCACCGACAAGGGTGTCACCGGTTGGAAACACCATATATTTT. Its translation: CASSPTRVSPVGNTIYF.

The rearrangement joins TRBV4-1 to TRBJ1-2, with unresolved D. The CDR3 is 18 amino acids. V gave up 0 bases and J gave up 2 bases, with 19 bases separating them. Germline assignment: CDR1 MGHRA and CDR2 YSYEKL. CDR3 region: CASSQDSGVSNGNYGYTF. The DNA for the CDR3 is TGCGCCAGCAGCCAAGACAGTGGCGTTTCGAACGGCAACTATGGCTACACCTTC.

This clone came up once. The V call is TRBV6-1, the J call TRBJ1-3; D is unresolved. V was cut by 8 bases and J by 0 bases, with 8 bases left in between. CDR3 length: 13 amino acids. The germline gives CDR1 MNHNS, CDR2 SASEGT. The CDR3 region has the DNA TGTGCCAGCCCCCGCGCCTCTGGAAACACCATATATTTT. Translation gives CASPRASGNTIYF.

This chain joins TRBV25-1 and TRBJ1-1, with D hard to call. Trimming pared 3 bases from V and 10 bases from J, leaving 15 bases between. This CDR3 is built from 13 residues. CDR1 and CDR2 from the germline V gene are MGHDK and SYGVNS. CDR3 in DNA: TGTGCCAGCAGTGAGATGGGCCGAGCGGCAGCTTTCTTT. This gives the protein CASSEMGRAAAFF.

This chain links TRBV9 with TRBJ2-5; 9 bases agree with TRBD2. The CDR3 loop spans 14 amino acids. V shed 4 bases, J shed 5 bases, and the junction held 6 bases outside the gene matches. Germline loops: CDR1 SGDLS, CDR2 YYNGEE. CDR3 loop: CASSPRLAAETQYF. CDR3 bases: TGTGCCAGCAGCCCCCGACTAGCGGCGGAGACCCAGTACTTC.